This is a list of T cell receptor beta chains from one sample in a study of blood T cell repertoires in COVID-19. Assay: immunoSEQ multiplex PCR; the TCRdb copy retains only in-frame clones and omits some. Of 300,000 to 400,000 clones listed, 80% to 90% are singletons. Material for sequencing was peripheral blood. Source of these receptors: a woman aged 60 to 75 with COVID-19, enrolled during active disease. Each CDR3 is given with its conserved first and last residue. The D gene is left open where the match is weak. Part of the rows lack a size; the others show once, few, many or a class for expanded clones.

d_gene	v_gene	abundance	j_gene	CDR3aa	CDR3nt
-	TRBV6-2/TRBV6-3	-	TRBJ1-1	CASSYYFFQGTPNTEAFF	TGTGCCAGCAGTTATTACTTTTTCCAGGGGACGCCGAACACTGAAGCTTTCTTT
TRBD1	TRBV6-1	-	TRBJ2-1	CASSKAGTGEFF	TGTGCCAGCAGTAAAGCCGGGACAGGGGAGTTCTTC
TRBD2	TRBV5-1	once	TRBJ2-7	CASSFSGGGAYEQYF	TGCGCCAGCAGCTTTAGCGGGGGAGGGGCCTACGAGCAGTACTTC
-	TRBV11-2	-	TRBJ2-1	CASSRGTSTNEQFF	TGTGCCAGCAGCCGGGGGACTTCCACGAATGAGCAGTTCTTC
-	TRBV9	-	TRBJ2-7	CASSVDYLSRRQHSYEQYF	TGTGCCAGCAGCGTAGACTACCTATCCCGTCGACAGCACTCCTACGAGCAGTACTTC
TRBD2	TRBV3-1/TRBV3-2	-	TRBJ2-3	CASSHWASGGKDTQYF	TGTGCCAGCAGCCATTGGGCTAGCGGGGGTAAAGATACGCAGTATTTT
-	TRBV4-1	-	TRBJ1-2	CASSQDAGFPPYGYTF	TGCGCCAGCAGCCAAGATGCGGGTTTCCCCCCCTATGGCTACACCTTC
-	TRBV2	-	TRBJ1-6	CASSVREDSPLHF	TGTGCCAGCAGTGTCCGGGAGGATTCACCCCTCCACTTT
-	TRBV15	few	TRBJ1-5	CATSRDLDQPQHF	TGTGCCACCAGCAGAGATTTAGATCAGCCCCAGCATTTT
TRBD1	TRBV5-1	-	TRBJ2-6	CASSPGQGVYSGANVLTF	TGCGCCAGCAGCCCCGGACAGGGGGTGTACTCTGGGGCCAACGTCCTGACTTTC
-	TRBV2	-	TRBJ1-1	CASTLGGMEGNTEAFF	TGTGCCAGCACTCTGGGGGGGATGGAAGGGAACACTGAAGCTTTCTTT
-	TRBV28	-	TRBJ2-7	CASSLTGSSYEQYF	TGTGCCAGCAGTTTAACGGGGTCATCCTACGAGCAGTACTTC
-	TRBV12-3/TRBV12-4	-	TRBJ2-2	CASSTGITGELFF	TGTGCCAGCAGCACAGGTATAACCGGGGAGCTGTTTTTT
TRBD1	TRBV19	-	TRBJ2-7	CASSTGTGEKGQYF	TGTGCCAGTAGTACCGGGACAGGGGAGAAAGGGCAGTACTTC
TRBD2	TRBV2	-	TRBJ2-5	CASSLTSGGQETQYF	TGTGCCAGCAGTTTGACTAGCGGGGGACAAGAGACCCAGTACTTC
-	TRBV29-1	-	TRBJ2-5	CSVRRQPQETQYF	TGCAGCGTCCGGCGACAGCCTCAAGAGACCCAGTACTTC
TRBD1	TRBV5-1	-	TRBJ1-2	CASSFQGAGYGYTF	TGCGCCAGCAGCTTTCAGGGGGCAGGGTATGGCTACACCTTC
-	TRBV7-7	-	TRBJ2-5	CASSLSGRGQETQYF	TGTGCTAGCAGCTTATCAGGGAGGGGGCAAGAGACCCAGTACTTC
TRBD1	TRBV6-5	-	TRBJ1-2	CASSLTGVYGYTF	TGTGCCAGCAGTTTGACAGGGGTCTATGGCTACACCTTC
-	TRBV6-5	once	TRBJ1-5	CASSSDSFNQPQHF	TGTGCCAGCAGCTCGGACAGTTTCAATCAGCCCCAGCATTTT
-	TRBV24-1	-	TRBJ2-5	CATSVGQETQYF	TGTGCCACCAGTGTGGGGCAGGAGACCCAGTACTTC
TRBD1	TRBV18	-	TRBJ1-6	CASSDRGRSPLHF	TGTGCCAGCTCAGACAGGGGGCGATCACCCCTCCACTTT
-	TRBV12-3/TRBV12-4	-	TRBJ1-6	CASSLALRGSLHF	TGTGCCAGCAGTTTAGCGCTCAGGGGTTCCCTCCACTTT
-	TRBV2	-	TRBJ1-5	CASSGGGGGQPQHF	TGTGCCAGCAGTGGGGGTGGGGGAGGCCAGCCCCAGCATTTT
TRBD2	TRBV3-1/TRBV3-2	few	TRBJ2-7	CASSQTGTSGLEQYF	TGTGCCAGCAGCCAGACCGGGACTAGCGGGCTTGAGCAGTACTTC
TRBD1	TRBV7-2	-	TRBJ2-7	CASSSTGVYEQYF	TGTGCCAGCAGCTCGACAGGGGTCTACGAGCAGTACTTC
TRBD1	TRBV7-6	once	TRBJ1-2	CASSLADRGVRGYTF	TGTGCCAGCAGCTTAGCGGACAGGGGAGTCCGTGGCTACACCTTC
-	TRBV5-8	-	TRBJ1-2	CASSFIRGAGYTF	TGTGCCAGCAGCTTCATCCGGGGAGCGGGCTACACCTTC
-	TRBV18	few	TRBJ1-1	CASSLTVMNTEAFF	TGTGCCAGCTCACTGACAGTTATGAACACTGAAGCTTTCTTT
-	TRBV12-5	-	TRBJ1-1	CASGLVGGGGSPEAFF	TGTGCTAGTGGTTTGGTAGGTGGGGGGGGAAGTCCTGAAGCTTTCTTT
-	TRBV7-9	-	TRBJ2-5	CASSLGGGGSQETQYF	TGTGCCAGCAGCTTAGGAGGTGGAGGCAGCCAAGAGACCCAGTACTTC
TRBD1	TRBV14	-	TRBJ2-7	CASSHMGQPPREQYF	TGTGCCAGCAGCCACATGGGACAGCCACCTCGCGAGCAGTACTTC
TRBD2	TRBV9	-	TRBJ2-1	CASSVVLAGAYNEQFF	TGTGCCAGCAGCGTAGTGCTAGCGGGGGCCTACAATGAGCAGTTCTTC
TRBD2	TRBV5-1	once	TRBJ2-7	CASSFGGSDYEQYF	TGCGCCAGCAGCTTCGGGGGGAGCGACTACGAGCAGTACTTC
-	TRBV5-1	-	TRBJ1-2	CASSLRSREGYGYTF	TGCGCCAGCAGCCTGCGATCGAGGGAGGGCTATGGCTACACCTTC
-	TRBV7-2	-	TRBJ1-1	CASSRQENTEAFF	TGTGCCAGCAGTCGACAGGAGAACACTGAAGCTTTCTTT
TRBD2	TRBV4-1	few	TRBJ2-2	CASSQEGGGGGELFF	TGCGCCAGCAGCCAAGAGGGCGGGGGTGGCGGGGAGCTGTTTTTT
TRBD1	TRBV5-1	-	TRBJ1-1	CASSFAGTVNTEAFF	TGCGCCAGCAGCTTCGCCGGGACAGTTAACACTGAAGCTTTCTTT
TRBD1	TRBV9	-	TRBJ2-5	CASSEGTGVTQETQYF	TGTGCCAGCAGCGAGGGGACAGGGGTCACGCAAGAGACCCAGTACTTC
-	TRBV27	-	TRBJ1-6	CASSVQGINSPLHF	TGTGCCAGCAGTGTACAGGGAATAAATTCACCCCTCCACTTT
-	TRBV5-5	once	TRBJ1-5	CASSLVQGMDQPQHF	TGTGCCAGCAGCTTGGTTCAGGGAATGGATCAGCCCCAGCATTTT
TRBD2	TRBV7-2	once	TRBJ2-3	CASSLGAGYTDTQYF	TGTGCCAGCAGCTTAGGAGCGGGGTACACAGATACGCAGTATTTT
-	TRBV6-5	-	TRBJ2-3	CASQDPTDTQYF	TGTGCCAGCCAGGATCCCACAGATACGCAGTATTTT
TRBD1	TRBV7-8	-	TRBJ2-7	CASSSRTGSYEQYF	TGTGCCAGCAGCTCTCGGACAGGCTCCTACGAGCAGTACTTC
-	TRBV12-3/TRBV12-4	-	TRBJ2-3	CASSQEVGTQYF	TGTGCCAGCAGTCAGGAAGTCGGTACGCAGTATTTT
-	TRBV3-1/TRBV3-2	-	TRBJ1-4	CASSQSYRENEKLFF	TGTGCCAGCAGCCAAAGCTATCGGGAAAATGAAAAACTGTTTTTT
TRBD1	TRBV3-1/TRBV3-2	-	TRBJ2-1	CASSRRDRGSRDEQFF	TGTGCCAGCAGCCGGAGGGACAGGGGGAGTAGGGATGAGCAGTTCTTC
TRBD2	TRBV3-1/TRBV3-2	-	TRBJ2-3	CASSQVGLAGGRSDTQYF	TGTGCCAGCAGCCAAGTGGGTTTGGCGGGGGGGCGTTCAGATACGCAGTATTTT
-	TRBV12-3/TRBV12-4	-	TRBJ1-1	CASNRQNTEAFF	TGTGCCAGCAACCGACAGAACACTGAAGCTTTCTTT
-	TRBV28	-	TRBJ2-1	CASSLTTVNEQFF	TGTGCCAGCAGTTTAACTACCGTCAATGAGCAGTTCTTC
TRBD2	TRBV6-6	-	TRBJ2-5	CASSHPTTSGEKTQYF	TGTGCCAGCAGTCATCCGACGACTAGCGGGGAAAAGACCCAGTACTTC
TRBD1	TRBV5-1	-	TRBJ2-2	CASSLVVTGASTGELFF	TGCGCCAGCAGCTTGGTAGTGACAGGGGCTTCTACCGGGGAGCTGTTTTTT
TRBD1	TRBV5-1	-	TRBJ1-1	CASRKGQEGTEAFF	TGCGCCAGCAGAAAAGGACAGGAGGGCACTGAAGCTTTCTTT